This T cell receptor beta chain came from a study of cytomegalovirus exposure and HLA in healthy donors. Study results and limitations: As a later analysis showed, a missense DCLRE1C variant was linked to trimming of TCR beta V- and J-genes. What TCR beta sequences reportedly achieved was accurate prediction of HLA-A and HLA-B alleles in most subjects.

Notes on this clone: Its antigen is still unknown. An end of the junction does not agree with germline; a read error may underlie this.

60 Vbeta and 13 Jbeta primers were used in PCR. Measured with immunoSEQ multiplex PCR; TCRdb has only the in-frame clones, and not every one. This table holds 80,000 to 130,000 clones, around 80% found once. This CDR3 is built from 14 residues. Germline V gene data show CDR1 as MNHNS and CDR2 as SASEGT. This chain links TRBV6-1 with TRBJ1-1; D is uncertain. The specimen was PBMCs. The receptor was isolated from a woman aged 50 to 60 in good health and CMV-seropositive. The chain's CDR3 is CASSEGSENNEAFF. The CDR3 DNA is TGTGCCAGCAGTGAAGGGAGTGAGAACAATGAAGCTTTCTTT.